The clone carrying this TCR beta chain was counted only a few times. TCRdb redid the calling of the 5' RACE reads with MiXCR, one entry per CDR3 protein. This table has hundreds of thousands of distinct CDR3 sequences, approximately 16% appearing once. This entry belongs to a study of T-cell memory formation after mild COVID-19. Germline V gene data show CDR1 as DFQATT and CDR2 as SNEGSKA (reference sequence). This CDR3 comprises 14 residues. Germline trimming cut 5 bases from V and 2 bases from J; bases unmatched to any gene: 2. The clonotype was recovered from a man aged 18 to 29 who had mild COVID-19 (a few samples of this study predate the infection). Cell type and time point are not known. The specimen was PBMCs or a T cell subset sorted from them (not recorded which). V gene TRBV20-1 combines with J gene TRBJ2-1; 11 bases fit TRBD2. The CDR3 region has the DNA TGCAGTGCTGGGACTAGCGGCCCCTACAATGAGCAGTTCTTC. Protein: CSAGTSGPYNEQFF.